The present T cell receptor (beta chain) was sequenced within a study of CD4 T cells in relation to SARS-CoV-2 and coronaviruses. V lost 4 bases to trimming and J lost 2 bases, with 12 bases between them. The CDR3 is 14 amino acids. The germline V gene has CDR1 MGHRA and CDR2 YSYEKL. This clone was detected once. Here immunoSEQ multiplex PCR was the method, and the copy in TCRdb shows in-frame clones only, minus some. The table lists tens of thousands of clones, approximately 83% of them singletons. The sequenced sample was memory CD4+ T cells from PBMCs. V is TRBV4-1 and J is TRBJ2-7; a weak D match, TRBD2 (5 bases). This TCR derives from an adult with COVID-19. The CDR3 sequence: CASSPRGSPYEQYF. The CDR3 DNA reads as TGCGCCAGCAGCCCCAGAGGGTCCCCCTACGAGCAGTACTTC.